These T cell receptor beta chains were read from a single sample in a study of cytomegalovirus exposure and HLA in healthy donors. Profiled with immunoSEQ multiplex PCR; TCRdb holds only in-frame clones, not every one. The sample lists over 65,000 clones, about 79% occurring once. Sequenced: PBMCs. The receptors originated from a woman in her 40s in good health and CMV-seronegative. Each CDR3 is given with its conserved first and last residue. Each record gives: clone size, V gene, D gene, J gene, CDR3 protein, CDR3 DNA. D genes are given only for firm matches. The size field is filled for only some rows; it gives once, few, many or a size class.

clone size: -
V gene: TRBV5-6
D gene: -
J gene: TRBJ1-1
CDR3 protein: CASSFFRTEAFF
CDR3 DNA: TGTGCCAGCAGCTTCTTCAGAACTGAAGCTTTCTTT

clone size: many
V gene: TRBV10-1
D gene: TRBD1
J gene: TRBJ2-3
CDR3 protein: CASSSGTGDTDTQYF
CDR3 DNA: TGCGCCAGCAGTTCCGGGACAGGAGACACAGATACGCAGTATTTT

clone size: -
V gene: TRBV7-2
D gene: TRBD2
J gene: TRBJ2-3
CDR3 protein: CASSLVAGGDTQYF
CDR3 DNA: TGTGCCAGCAGCTTAGTAGCGGGAGGGGATACGCAGTATTTT

clone size: -
V gene: TRBV5-1
D gene: -
J gene: TRBJ1-3
CDR3 protein: CASSLGGLGGNTIYF
CDR3 DNA: TGCGCCAGCAGCTTAGGTGGGCTCGGTGGAAACACCATATATTTT

clone size: -
V gene: TRBV7-9
D gene: TRBD2
J gene: TRBJ2-1
CDR3 protein: CASSLRNSGGYQINEQFF
CDR3 DNA: TGTGCCAGCAGCTTAAGAAATAGCGGGGGATACCAGATAAATGAGCAGTTCTTC

clone size: few
V gene: TRBV7-8
D gene: -
J gene: TRBJ1-2
CDR3 protein: CASSLSGEGGYTF
CDR3 DNA: TGTGCCAGCAGCTTATCAGGGGAAGGTGGCTACACCTTC

clone size: once
V gene: TRBV19
D gene: -
J gene: TRBJ2-1
CDR3 protein: CASSIDLSTPSEQFF
CDR3 DNA: TGTGCCAGTAGTATAGATCTTTCTACCCCTAGTGAGCAGTTCTTC

clone size: -
V gene: TRBV29-1
D gene: TRBD2
J gene: TRBJ2-1
CDR3 protein: CSVAGGLVNEQFF
CDR3 DNA: TGCAGCGTTGCCGGGGGGTTGGTGAATGAGCAGTTCTTC

clone size: -
V gene: TRBV29-1
D gene: TRBD2
J gene: TRBJ2-7
CDR3 protein: CSVEEGTSNEQYF
CDR3 DNA: TGCAGCGTTGAAGAAGGGACTAGTAACGAGCAGTACTTC

clone size: -
V gene: TRBV5-1
D gene: -
J gene: TRBJ2-7
CDR3 protein: CASSLVSSLAAEQYF
CDR3 DNA: TGCGCCAGCAGCTTGGTTTCCAGTTTGGCGGCCGAGCAGTACTTC

clone size: -
V gene: TRBV27
D gene: -
J gene: TRBJ2-1
CDR3 protein: CASSPQVYYNEQFF
CDR3 DNA: TGTGCCAGCAGTCCCCAGGTCTACTACAATGAGCAGTTCTTC

clone size: -
V gene: TRBV5-1
D gene: TRBD1
J gene: TRBJ1-5
CDR3 protein: CASSLGRGENQPQHF
CDR3 DNA: TGCGCCAGCAGCTTGGGCAGGGGGGAAAATCAGCCCCAGCATTTT

clone size: few
V gene: TRBV10-1
D gene: -
J gene: TRBJ2-7
CDR3 protein: CASSVSPSDYEQYF
CDR3 DNA: TGCGCCAGCAGTGTGTCCCCCTCAGACTACGAGCAGTACTTC

clone size: -
V gene: TRBV7-6
D gene: TRBD2
J gene: TRBJ2-5
CDR3 protein: CASSLGRREGRQETQYF
CDR3 DNA: TGTGCCAGCAGTCTAGGTCGGCGGGAGGGGAGGCAAGAGACCCAGTACTTC

clone size: few
V gene: TRBV10-3
D gene: -
J gene: TRBJ1-5
CDR3 protein: CAISEEVQGTPQHF
CDR3 DNA: TGTGCCATCAGTGAGGAGGTTCAGGGCACGCCCCAGCATTTT

clone size: -
V gene: TRBV6-4
D gene: TRBD2
J gene: TRBJ2-1
CDR3 protein: CASSDGAGGLLEQFF
CDR3 DNA: TGTGCCAGCAGTGACGGAGCGGGGGGCCTTTTGGAGCAGTTCTTC

clone size: -
V gene: TRBV7-2
D gene: -
J gene: TRBJ1-3
CDR3 protein: CASSLGQPGNTIYF
CDR3 DNA: TGTGCCAGCAGCTTAGGACAGCCTGGAAACACCATATATTTT

clone size: -
V gene: TRBV29-1
D gene: TRBD1
J gene: TRBJ2-7
CDR3 protein: CSVEVGQGYEQYF
CDR3 DNA: TGCAGCGTTGAGGTGGGACAGGGCTACGAGCAGTACTTC

clone size: -
V gene: TRBV5-1
D gene: -
J gene: TRBJ2-3
CDR3 protein: CASSLGNRGGDTQYF
CDR3 DNA: TGCGCCAGCAGCTTGGGAAACAGGGGGGGAGATACGCAGTATTTT

clone size: -
V gene: TRBV13
D gene: TRBD1
J gene: TRBJ1-6
CDR3 protein: CASGTGVSPLHF
CDR3 DNA: TGTGCCAGCGGGACAGGGGTCTCACCCCTCCACTTT

clone size: -
V gene: TRBV2
D gene: TRBD1
J gene: TRBJ2-2
CDR3 protein: CTAKRQGDTGELFF
CDR3 DNA: TGTACGGCGAAACGACAGGGGGACACCGGGGAGCTGTTTTTT

clone size: once
V gene: TRBV4-2
D gene: -
J gene: TRBJ1-2
CDR3 protein: CASSQEYENGYTF
CDR3 DNA: TGTGCCAGCAGCCAAGAATATGAGAATGGCTACACCTTC

clone size: -
V gene: TRBV15
D gene: -
J gene: TRBJ1-1
CDR3 protein: CATSRGRSTEAFF
CDR3 DNA: TGTGCCACCAGCAGAGGCCGGAGTACTGAAGCTTTCTTT

clone size: -
V gene: TRBV6-5
D gene: -
J gene: TRBJ1-3
CDR3 protein: CASSYDRGNTIYF
CDR3 DNA: TGTGCCAGCAGTTATGACAGGGGAAACACCATATATTTT

clone size: -
V gene: TRBV7-3
D gene: -
J gene: TRBJ2-2
CDR3 protein: CASSLRVTGNPGELFF
CDR3 DNA: TGTGCCAGCAGCTTAAGGGTCACAGGGAACCCCGGGGAGCTGTTTTTT

clone size: few
V gene: TRBV10-3
D gene: -
J gene: TRBJ2-3
CDR3 protein: CAIREDLSHTQYF
CDR3 DNA: TGTGCCATCAGAGAGGACTTATCACATACGCAGTATTTT

clone size: -
V gene: TRBV30
D gene: TRBD1
J gene: TRBJ1-2
CDR3 protein: CAWSVWRDSGYGYTF
CDR3 DNA: TGTGCCTGGAGTGTCTGGAGGGACAGTGGCTATGGCTACACCTTC

clone size: -
V gene: TRBV27
D gene: -
J gene: TRBJ1-1
CDR3 protein: CASSLGARAEAFF
CDR3 DNA: TGTGCCAGCAGTCTGGGGGCTAGGGCTGAAGCTTTCTTT

clone size: -
V gene: TRBV7-9
D gene: -
J gene: TRBJ2-7
CDR3 protein: CASSFEGPNEQYF
CDR3 DNA: TGTGCCAGCAGCTTCGAGGGTCCCAACGAGCAGTACTTC

clone size: -
V gene: TRBV6-5
D gene: -
J gene: TRBJ1-5
CDR3 protein: CASSYSGSQPQHF
CDR3 DNA: TGTGCCAGCAGTTACTCTGGGAGTCAGCCCCAGCATTTT

clone size: -
V gene: TRBV4-3
D gene: TRBD1
J gene: TRBJ1-4
CDR3 protein: CASSQNLGQGEKLFF
CDR3 DNA: TGCGCCAGCAGCCAAAACCTGGGACAGGGGGAAAAACTGTTTTTT